Below, 30 T cell receptor beta chains from the same sample are listed, as sequenced in a study of cytomegalovirus exposure and HLA in healthy donors (dated by TCRdb to the late 2010s). The method was the immunoSEQ multiplex PCR assay. A mixture of 60 forward primers for TCR Vbeta segments and 13 reverse primers for TCR Jbeta segments was used in the multiplex PCR. The table was pulled from immuneACCESS by TCRdb, which kept in-frame rearrangements only. Such tables lose some clones; where checked, under half of the loss comes from unresolved V genes, and the rest has no known cause. The sample data list more than 65,000 clones, and approximately 74% of these were observed just once. 6.2% of the sample is held by the ten biggest clonotypes. Input material: PBMCs. The receptors shown here come from a woman between 50 and 59 years old in good health and CMV-seropositive.

The chain has TRBV25-1 and TRBJ2-7, with TRBD1 matching 12 bases. The J segment lost 2 bases and the V segment lost 8 bases, leaving 4 bases of the junction unmatched. The CDR3 covers 14 residues. Germline V gene lookup returns CDR1 MGHDK and CDR2 SYGVNS. This CDR3 reads CASGGTGGTYEQYF. CDR3 DNA sequence: TGTGCCAGCGGTGGGACAGGGGGCACCTACGAGCAGTACTTC.

The chain links TRBV7-9 to TRBJ2-7; maybe TRBD1 (6 bases). CDR1 is SEHNR, CDR2 FQNEAQ, per germline (reference sequence). The CDR3 loop spans 14 amino acids. The germline V and J ends were trimmed by 1 base and 3 bases, with 10 bases remaining between them. CDR3 bases: TGTGCCAGCAGCTTAGGGGGACAACACTACGAGCAGTACTTC. It encodes CASSLGGQHYEQYF.

This sequence joins TRBV29-1 and TRBJ1-3; D is unresolved. The ends were cut back, 7 bases at V and 6 bases at J, with 19 bases in the middle. This CDR3 has 14 amino acids. Germline CDR1 is SQVTM and CDR2 is ANQGSEA. The CDR3 sequence is CSAWTGDGPNTIYF. The DNA of the CDR3 is TGCAGCGCCTGGACTGGGGATGGACCAAACACCATATATTTT.

This chain uses TRBV2 with TRBJ1-5, with 10 bases aligning to TRBD1. V shed 7 bases, J shed 7 bases, and the junction held 4 bases outside the gene matches. This CDR3 has 13 residues. Germline assignment: CDR1 SNHLY and CDR2 FYNNEI. The CDR3 sequence is CASKDRGDQPQHF. The CDR3 DNA reads as TGTGCCAGCAAGGACAGGGGGGACCAGCCCCAGCATTTT.

The V call is TRBV7-6, the J call TRBJ1-5; D is perhaps TRBD1 (5 bases). Germline V gene lookup returns CDR1 SGHVS and CDR2 FNYEAQ. This CDR3 comprises 14 residues. V lost 6 bases and J 1 base, leaving 10 bases between the germline ends. The CDR3 coding sequence is TGTGCCAGCAGACTGACAGCAAGCAATCAGCCCCAGCATTTT. This translates into CASRLTASNQPQHF.

This chain links TRBV7-3 with TRBJ2-1; 11 nucleotides agree with TRBD2. There are 14 residues in the CDR3. The germline gives CDR1 SGHTA, CDR2 FQGTGA. V lost 4 bases to trimming and J lost 4 bases; unmatched junction nucleotides: 0. DNA of the CDR3: TGTGCCAGCAGCTGGACTAGCGGGTACAATGAGCAGTTCTTC. Its translation: CASSWTSGYNEQFF. The variable domain in full, completed from reference TRBV7-3 and TRBJ2-1, reads GAGVSQTPSNKVTEKGKYVELRCDPISGHTALYWYRQSLGQGPEFLIYFQGTGAADDSGLPNDRFFAVRPEGSVSTLKIQRTERGDSAVYLCASSWTSGYNEQFFGPGTRLTVL.

This clone was seen a few times. The rearrangement links TRBV13 to TRBJ2-1; D is possibly TRBD2 (6 bases). V was pared by 6 bases and J by 9 bases, with 12 bases between. CDR1 is PRHDT, CDR2 FYEKMQ, per germline (reference sequence). The CDR3 covers 12 residues. CDR3 sequence (DNA): TGTGCCAGCAGAACGGCCGGGGGTGAGCAGTTCTTC. Protein sequence: CASRTAGGEQFF.

The gene calls are TRBV25-1 and TRBJ2-7, with TRBD2 matching over 9 bases. The germline gives CDR1 MGHDK, CDR2 SYGVNS. CDR3 length equals 13 residues. V shed 9 bases, J shed 4 bases, and the junction held 7 bases outside the gene matches. CDR3 sequence reads: CASSGRGGYEQYF. The CDR3 coding sequence is TGTGCCAGTAGCGGGAGAGGGGGGTACGAGCAGTACTTC.

V usage is TRBV9 and J usage is TRBJ2-3; 8 positions match TRBD2. The germline V gene has CDR1 SGDLS and CDR2 YYNGEE. There are 17 residues in the CDR3. Trimming removed 0 bases from V and 0 bases from J; junction bases left unmatched: 6. The CDR3 region is CASSVAGGHPSTDTQYF. The CDR3 nucleotides read TGTGCCAGCAGCGTAGCGGGAGGGCACCCTAGCACAGATACGCAGTATTTT.

CDR3 bases: TGCGCCAGCAGCCAAGAGGGCGTTGGGTATAGCAATCAGCCCCAGCATTTT. Protein product: CASSQEGVGYSNQPQHF. The chain links TRBV4-1 to TRBJ1-5, with D unresolved. V shed 0 bases and J shed 0 bases, with 12 bases lying between them. The CDR3 length is 17 residues. Germline V lookup: CDR1 MGHRA, CDR2 YSYEKL.

The chain joins TRBV10-3 to TRBJ1-5, with a weak D call TRBD1 (6 bases). Germline loops: CDR1 ENHRY, CDR2 SYGVKD. This CDR3 has 13 amino acids. Trimming stripped 6 bases from V and 3 bases from J, with 9 bases between. The CDR3 sequence: CAIRDSPNQPQHF. CDR3 nucleotide sequence: TGTGCCATCAGGGACAGTCCCAATCAGCCCCAGCATTTT.

The chain combines TRBV12-5 with TRBJ1-2, with a possible D match to TRBD1 (6 bases). Trimming shortened V by 6 bases and J by 4 bases, and 15 bases separated the two germline ends. Per germline, CDR1 LGHNT and CDR2 FRNRAP. This CDR3 spans 14 amino acids. The CDR3 is CASGSGGRAYGYTF. For the CDR3, the DNA is TGTGCTAGTGGCTCGGGGGGCAGGGCCTATGGCTACACCTTC. The full variable domain, in which reference TRBV12-5 and TRBJ1-2 provide the parts outside the CDR3, is DARVTQTPRHKVTEMGQEVTMRCQPILGHNTVFWYRQTMMQGLELLAYFRNRAPLDDSGMPKDRFSAEMPDATLATLKIQPSEPRDSAVYFCASGSGGRAYGYTFGSGTRLTVV.

V and J are TRBV9 and TRBJ2-2; D is possibly TRBD2 (6 bases). The CDR3 consists of 14 residues. V was clipped by 4 bases and J by 5 bases, with 12 bases between them. Germline V gene lookup returns CDR1 SGDLS and CDR2 YYNGEE. CDR3 region: CASSPPSGTGELFF. The DNA of the CDR3 is TGTGCCAGCAGCCCCCCCAGCGGGACCGGGGAGCTGTTTTTT.

The chain couples TRBV27 to TRBJ2-7; 8 bases map to TRBD2. The CDR3 length is 14 residues. V was clipped by 5 bases and J by 3 bases; unmatched bases: 6. CDR1 MNHEY and CDR2 SMNVEV come from the germline V gene (reference sequence). CDR3 bases: TGTGCCAGCAGTCCTCAAGCGGGAGTCTACGAGCAGTACTTC. Its translation: CASSPQAGVYEQYF.

The genes are TRBV19 and TRBJ2-1; TRBD2 matches at 9 bases. Per the germline V gene, CDR1 is LNHDA and CDR2 is SQIVND (reference sequence). The CDR3 spans 13 residues. Germline trimming cut 4 bases from V and 6 bases from J; bases unmatched to any gene: 1. CDR3 sequence (DNA): TGTGCCAGTAGTACAGCGGGAGGCAATGAGCAGTTCTTC. This translates into CASSTAGGNEQFF. Together with reference TRBV19 and TRBJ2-1, the CDR3 gives the full variable domain: DGGITQSPKYLFRKEGQNVTLSCEQNLNHDAMYWYRQDPGQGLRLIYYSQIVNDFQKGDIAEGYSVSREKKESFPLTVTSAQKNPTAFYLCASSTAGGNEQFFGPGTRLTVL.

This rearrangement joins TRBV28 to TRBJ1-5, with 7 positions matching TRBD1. From germline, CDR1 is MDHEN and CDR2 SYDVKM. There are 15 residues in the CDR3. V trimming: 7 bases; J trimming: 7 bases; junction bases outside the gene matches: 13. The CDR3 loop is CASTPTGLSGQPQHF. The DNA for the CDR3 is TGTGCCAGCACCCCGACAGGGCTCTCGGGCCAGCCCCAGCATTTT.

This chain uses TRBV18 with TRBJ1-3; a weak D match, TRBD1 (6 bases). Germline V CDR1 and CDR2: KGHSH, LQKENI. Trimming pared 4 bases from V and 0 bases from J, leaving 16 bases between. The CDR3 loop spans 17 amino acids. CDR3 region: CASSRNRESLSGNTIYF. DNA of the CDR3: TGTGCCAGCTCACGGAACAGGGAGTCCCTCTCTGGAAACACCATATATTTT.

The V gene is TRBV9, the J gene TRBJ2-1; no definite D call. The V gene's germline CDR1 is SGDLS and CDR2 YYNGEE. V shed 1 base and J shed 0 bases, with 5 bases lying between them. This CDR3 comprises 14 residues. The CDR3 region has the DNA TGTGCCAGCAGCGTAACGGTCTCCTACAATGAGCAGTTCTTC. Translated: CASSVTVSYNEQFF.

The rearrangement uses TRBV5-4 and TRBJ1-1; 7 nucleotides agree with TRBD1. Germline V lookup: CDR1 SGHNT, CDR2 YYREEE (reference sequence). CDR3 length: 15 amino acids. Unmatched junction bases numbered 8, after V lost 4 bases and J lost 2 bases. The CDR3 DNA is TGTGCCAGCAGCCCCCAGGGGGTTCCAAACACTGAAGCTTTCTTT. Translating it yields CASSPQGVPNTEAFF.

The chain is built from TRBV6-5 and TRBJ2-1; tentatively, D is TRBD2 (6 bases). Germline loops: CDR1 MNHEY, CDR2 SVGAGI. CDR3 length: 13 residues. The V end lost 0 bases, the J end lost 10 bases, and 10 bases lay between the germline ends. This chain's CDR3 is CASSYSEGREQFF. Here the CDR3 DNA reads TGTGCCAGCAGTTACTCGGAGGGTAGGGAGCAGTTCTTC.

This clone has just a few counts. The rearrangement uses TRBV4-2 and TRBJ2-7; D remains ambiguous. V lost 1 base, J lost 2 bases, and 6 bases lay in between. Germline V gene sequence: CDR1 LGHNA, CDR2 YNFKEQ. This CDR3 is 13 amino acids long. The CDR3 region has the DNA TGTGCCAGCAGCCAAGGCGAGGCCTACGAGCAGTACTTC. This gives the protein CASSQGEAYEQYF.

The chain combines TRBV19 with TRBJ2-4; perhaps TRBD1 as D (5 bases). The CDR3 runs to 13 residues. CDR1 LNHDA and CDR2 SQIVND come from the germline V gene (reference sequence). Trimming left V 2 bases short and J 6 bases short, with 8 bases between. The CDR3 DNA reads as TGTGCCAGTAGTATATCCCAGGGAAACATTCAGTACTTC. This encodes CASSISQGNIQYF.

The V and J genes are TRBV6-1 and TRBJ2-1, with 8 positions matching TRBD2. V lost 5 bases and J lost 4; bases outside the gene matches: 7. The CDR3 totals 15 residues. In germline, CDR1 is MNHNS, CDR2 SASEGT. CDR3 nucleotides: TGTGCCAGCAGTCCCCGGGAGGGGAGGTACAATGAGCAGTTCTTC. Translating gives CASSPREGRYNEQFF.

The chain is built from TRBV5-1 and TRBJ1-1; 12 positions match TRBD1. The ends lost 2 bases at V and 8 bases at J; junction bases unmatched: 4. The CDR3 sequence is 14 residues long. CDR1 SGHRS and CDR2 YFSETQ come from the germline V gene. The CDR3 DNA sequence: TGCGCCAGCAGCTTTGGGACAGGGGGCCTCGAAGCTTTCTTT. Its protein is CASSFGTGGLEAFF.

The CDR3 sequence: CASSFIAGGYTGELFF. The CDR3, as DNA: TGTGCCAGCAGCTTTATAGCGGGAGGCTACACCGGGGAGCTGTTTTTT. The V gene is TRBV7-2, the J gene TRBJ2-2; 10 nucleotides align to TRBD2. Germline CDR1 is SGHTA and CDR2 is FQGNSA. The ends lost 3 bases at V and 3 bases at J; junction bases unmatched: 4. This CDR3 contains 16 residues.

This clone was seen more than once but under ten times. The chain carries TRBV11-3 and TRBJ2-5; tentative D call: TRBD2 (5 bases). The ends were cut back, 2 bases at V and 1 base at J, with 14 bases in the middle. There are 16 residues in the CDR3. Per the germline V gene, CDR1 is SGHNT and CDR2 is YENEEA. The CDR3 reads CASSLNLRARQETQYF. CDR3 DNA: TGTGCCAGCAGCTTAAACCTGCGGGCACGCCAAGAGACCCAGTACTTC.

CDR3 DNA: TGTGCCAGCAGCCTCCTGGGAGGAGACATTCAGTACTTC. It encodes CASSLLGGDIQYF. This chain connects TRBV5-4 to TRBJ2-4; D is possibly TRBD2 (6 bases). The V end was cut by 4 bases, the J end by 8 bases, with 13 bases between. The CDR3 has 13 residues. CDR1 and CDR2 from the germline V gene are SGHNT and YYREEE (reference sequence).

As for this clone: A read error may produce the germline difference seen at one junction end. CDR3 sequence reads: CTSSQGVGKLFF. The CDR3 DNA sequence: TGTACCAGCAGCCAGGGGGTAGGAAAACTGTTTTTT. The chain couples TRBV7-9 to TRBJ1-4; 7 bases align to TRBD1. Looked up from germline, CDR1 is SEHNR and CDR2 is FQNEAQ (reference sequence). The CDR3 totals 12 residues.

The gene calls are TRBV25-1 and TRBJ1-2; the match to TRBD1 covers 7 bases. V lost 7 bases to trimming and J lost 4 bases; unmatched junction nucleotides: 6. The CDR3 is made up of 13 amino acids. The germline gives CDR1 MGHDK, CDR2 SYGVNS. The CDR3 loop is CASMPGGFYGYTF. DNA of the CDR3: TGTGCCAGCATGCCAGGGGGATTCTATGGCTACACCTTC.

The V call is TRBV6-5, the J call TRBJ2-2; no reliable D call. Germline V gives CDR1 MNHEY, CDR2 SVGAGI. This CDR3 has 12 amino acids. V dropped 4 bases and J dropped 8 bases, with 8 bases sitting between them. The CDR3: CASSSPTGELFF. The CDR3 nucleotides read TGTGCCAGCAGTTCTCCGACTGGGGAGCTGTTTTTT.